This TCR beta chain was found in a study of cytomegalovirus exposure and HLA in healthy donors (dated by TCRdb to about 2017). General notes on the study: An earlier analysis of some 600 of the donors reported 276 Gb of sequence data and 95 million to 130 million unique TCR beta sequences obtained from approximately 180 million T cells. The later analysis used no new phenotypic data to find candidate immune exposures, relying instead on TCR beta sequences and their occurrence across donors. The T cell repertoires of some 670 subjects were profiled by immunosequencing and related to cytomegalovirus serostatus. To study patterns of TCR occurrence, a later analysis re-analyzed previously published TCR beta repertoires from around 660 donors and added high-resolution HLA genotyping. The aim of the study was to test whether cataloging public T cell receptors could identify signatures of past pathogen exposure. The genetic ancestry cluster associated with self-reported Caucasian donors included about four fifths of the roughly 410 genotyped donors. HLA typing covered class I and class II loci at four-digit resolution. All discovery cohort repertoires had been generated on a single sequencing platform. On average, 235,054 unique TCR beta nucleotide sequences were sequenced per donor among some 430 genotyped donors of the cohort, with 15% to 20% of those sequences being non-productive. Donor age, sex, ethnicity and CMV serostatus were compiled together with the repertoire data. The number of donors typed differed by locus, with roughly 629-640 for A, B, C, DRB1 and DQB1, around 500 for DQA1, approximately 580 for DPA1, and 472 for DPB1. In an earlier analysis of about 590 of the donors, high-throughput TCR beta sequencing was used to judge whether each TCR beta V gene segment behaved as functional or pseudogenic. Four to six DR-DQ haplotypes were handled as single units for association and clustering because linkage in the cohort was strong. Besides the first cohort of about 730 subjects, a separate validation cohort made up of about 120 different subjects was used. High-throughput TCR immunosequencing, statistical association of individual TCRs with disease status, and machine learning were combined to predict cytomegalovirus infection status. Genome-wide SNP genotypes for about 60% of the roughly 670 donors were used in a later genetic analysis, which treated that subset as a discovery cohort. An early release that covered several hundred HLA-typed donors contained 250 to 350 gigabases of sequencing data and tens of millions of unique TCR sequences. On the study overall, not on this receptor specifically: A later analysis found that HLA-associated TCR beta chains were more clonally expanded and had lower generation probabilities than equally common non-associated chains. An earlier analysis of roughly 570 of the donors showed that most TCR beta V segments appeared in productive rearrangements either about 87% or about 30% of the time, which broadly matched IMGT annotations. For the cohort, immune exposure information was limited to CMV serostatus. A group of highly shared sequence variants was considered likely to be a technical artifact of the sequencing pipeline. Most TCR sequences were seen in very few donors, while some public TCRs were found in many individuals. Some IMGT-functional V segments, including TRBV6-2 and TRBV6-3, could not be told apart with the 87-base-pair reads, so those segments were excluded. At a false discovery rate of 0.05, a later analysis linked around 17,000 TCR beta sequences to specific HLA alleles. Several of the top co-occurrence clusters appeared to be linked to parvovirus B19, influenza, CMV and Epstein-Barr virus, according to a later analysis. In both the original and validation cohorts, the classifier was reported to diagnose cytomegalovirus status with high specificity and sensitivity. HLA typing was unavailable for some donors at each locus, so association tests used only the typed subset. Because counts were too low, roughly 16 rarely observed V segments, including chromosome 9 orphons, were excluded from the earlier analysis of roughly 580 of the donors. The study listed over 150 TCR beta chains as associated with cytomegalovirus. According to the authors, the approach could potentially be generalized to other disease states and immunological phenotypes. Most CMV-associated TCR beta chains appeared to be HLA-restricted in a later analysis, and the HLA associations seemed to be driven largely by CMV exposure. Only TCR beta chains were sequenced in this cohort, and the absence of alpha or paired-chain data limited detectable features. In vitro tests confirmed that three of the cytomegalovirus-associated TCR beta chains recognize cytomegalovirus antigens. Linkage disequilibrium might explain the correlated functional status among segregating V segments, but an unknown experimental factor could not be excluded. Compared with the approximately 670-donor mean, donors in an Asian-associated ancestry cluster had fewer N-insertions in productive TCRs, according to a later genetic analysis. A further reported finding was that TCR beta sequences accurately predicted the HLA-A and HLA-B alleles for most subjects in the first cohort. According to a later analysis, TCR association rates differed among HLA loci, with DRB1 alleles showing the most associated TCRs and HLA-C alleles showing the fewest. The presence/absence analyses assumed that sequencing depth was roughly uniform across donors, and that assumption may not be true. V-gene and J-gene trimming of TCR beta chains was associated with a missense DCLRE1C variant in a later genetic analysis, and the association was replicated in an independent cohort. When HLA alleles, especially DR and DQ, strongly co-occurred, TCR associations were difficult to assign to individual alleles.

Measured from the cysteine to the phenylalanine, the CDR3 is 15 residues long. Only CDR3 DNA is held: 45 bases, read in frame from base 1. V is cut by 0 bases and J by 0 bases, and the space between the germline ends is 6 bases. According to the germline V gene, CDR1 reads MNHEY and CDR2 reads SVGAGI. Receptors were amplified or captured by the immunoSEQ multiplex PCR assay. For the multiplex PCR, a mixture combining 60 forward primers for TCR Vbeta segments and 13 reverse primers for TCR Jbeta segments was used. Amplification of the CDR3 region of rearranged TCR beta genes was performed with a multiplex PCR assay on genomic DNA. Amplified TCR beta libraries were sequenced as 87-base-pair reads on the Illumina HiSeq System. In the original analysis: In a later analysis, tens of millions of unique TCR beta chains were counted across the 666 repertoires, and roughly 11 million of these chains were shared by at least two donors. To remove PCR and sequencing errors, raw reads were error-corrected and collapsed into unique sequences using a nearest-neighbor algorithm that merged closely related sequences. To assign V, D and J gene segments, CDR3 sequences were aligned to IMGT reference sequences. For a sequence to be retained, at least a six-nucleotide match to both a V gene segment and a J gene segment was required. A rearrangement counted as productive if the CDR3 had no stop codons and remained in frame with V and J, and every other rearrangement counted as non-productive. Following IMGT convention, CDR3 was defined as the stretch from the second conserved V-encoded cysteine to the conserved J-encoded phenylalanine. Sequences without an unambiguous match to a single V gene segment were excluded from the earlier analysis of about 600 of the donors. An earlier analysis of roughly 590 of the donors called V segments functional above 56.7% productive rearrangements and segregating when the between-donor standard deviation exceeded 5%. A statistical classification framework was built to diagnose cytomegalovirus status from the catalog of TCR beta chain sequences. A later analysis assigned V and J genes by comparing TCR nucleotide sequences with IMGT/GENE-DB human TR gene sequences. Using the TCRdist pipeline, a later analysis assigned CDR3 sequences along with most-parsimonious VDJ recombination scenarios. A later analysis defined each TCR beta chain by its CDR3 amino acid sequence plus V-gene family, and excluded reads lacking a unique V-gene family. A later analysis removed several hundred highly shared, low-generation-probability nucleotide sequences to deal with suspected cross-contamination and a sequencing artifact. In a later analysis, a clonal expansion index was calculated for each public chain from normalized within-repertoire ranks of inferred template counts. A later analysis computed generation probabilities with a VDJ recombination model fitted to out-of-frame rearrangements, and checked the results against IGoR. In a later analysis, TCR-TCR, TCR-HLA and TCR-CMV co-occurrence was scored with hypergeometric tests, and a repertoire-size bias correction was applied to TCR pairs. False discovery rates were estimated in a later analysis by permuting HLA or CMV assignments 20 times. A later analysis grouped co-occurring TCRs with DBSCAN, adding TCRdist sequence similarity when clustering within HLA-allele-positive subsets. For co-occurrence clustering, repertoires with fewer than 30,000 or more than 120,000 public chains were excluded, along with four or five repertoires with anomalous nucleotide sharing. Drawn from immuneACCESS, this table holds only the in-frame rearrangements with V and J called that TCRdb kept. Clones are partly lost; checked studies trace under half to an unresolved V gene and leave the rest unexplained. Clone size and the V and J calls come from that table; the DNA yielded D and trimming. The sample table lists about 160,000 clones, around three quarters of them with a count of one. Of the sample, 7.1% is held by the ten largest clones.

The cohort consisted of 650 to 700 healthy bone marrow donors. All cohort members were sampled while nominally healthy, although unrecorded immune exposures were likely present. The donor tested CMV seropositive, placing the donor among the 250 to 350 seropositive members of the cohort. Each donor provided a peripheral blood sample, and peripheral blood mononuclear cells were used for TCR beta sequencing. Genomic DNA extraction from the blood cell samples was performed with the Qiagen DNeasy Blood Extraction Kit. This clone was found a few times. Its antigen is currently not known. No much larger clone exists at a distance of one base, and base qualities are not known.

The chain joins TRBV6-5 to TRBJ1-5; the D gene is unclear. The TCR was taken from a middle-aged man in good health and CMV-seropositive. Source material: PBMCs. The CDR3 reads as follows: CASSYSPNSNQPQHF. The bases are TGTGCCAGCAGTTACTCCCCCAATAGCAATCAGCCCCAGCATTTT.